The next 11 T cell receptor beta chains were all read from a single sample in a study of blood T cell repertoires in COVID-19. Assay: immunoSEQ multiplex PCR; the TCRdb copy retains only in-frame clones and omits some. This table holds hundreds of thousands of clones, more than 75% found once. Source material: PBMCs or T cells enriched from blood (not recorded which). The receptors derive from a woman in her thirties or forties with acute COVID-19.

V gene TRBV12-2 combines with J gene TRBJ1-1. TRBV12-2 is tagged as a pseudogene. The CDR3 covers 13 residues. The CDR3 loop is CASRPSLGTEAFF. The CDR3, as DNA: TGTGCAAGTCGCCCCTCCCTAGGAACTGAAGCTTTCTTT.

This clone was observed a handful of times. The chain links TRBV9 to TRBJ2-7; TRBD1 agrees at 11 bases. V lost 4 bases to trimming and J lost 5 bases; unmatched junction nucleotides: 5. This CDR3 region has 14 residues. Germline CDR1 SGDLS, CDR2 YYNGEE. CDR3: CASSSRTGGNEQYF. CDR3 in DNA: TGTGCCAGCAGCTCACGGACAGGGGGCAACGAGCAGTACTTC. The variable domain in full, with the rest retrieved from reference TRBV9 and TRBJ2-7, is DSGVTQTPKHLITATGQRVTLRCSPRSGDLSVYWYQQSLDQGLQFLIQYYNGEERAKGNILERFSAQQFPDLHSELNLSSLELGDSALYFCASSSRTGGNEQYFGPGTRLTVT.

The J gene is TRBJ2-7, the V gene TRBV7-8; D uncertain. CDR1 SGHVS and CDR2 FQNEAQ come from the germline V gene. CDR3 length equals 12 residues. V gave up 5 bases and J gave up 3 bases, with 8 bases separating them. The chain's CDR3 is CASSRRFYEQYF. The CDR3 DNA sequence: TGTGCCAGCAGCCGCAGGTTCTACGAGCAGTACTTC. Using reference TRBV7-8 and TRBJ2-7 for the parts outside the CDR3, the full variable domain is GAGVSQSPRYKVAKRGQDVALRCDPISGHVSLFWYQQALGQGPEFLTYFQNEAQLDKSGLPSDRFFAERPEGSVSTLKIQRTQQEDSAVYLCASSRRFYEQYFGPGTRLTVT.

In its sample, this clone was seen once. This chain links TRBV11-2 with TRBJ2-5; D is ambiguous. Per the germline V gene, CDR1 is SGHAT and CDR2 is FQNNGV. This CDR3 is built from 15 residues. Trimming took off 1 base at V and 4 bases at J, with 13 bases between the two ends. The CDR3 spells CASSLGVSPRETQYF. The CDR3 DNA sequence: TGTGCCAGCAGCTTAGGAGTATCTCCCCGAGAGACCCAGTACTTC.

The chain employs TRBV28 and TRBJ2-3; 8 nucleotides match TRBD1. The length of the CDR3 is 15 residues. The junction had 14 bases not matched to a gene; V was cut back by 5 bases and J by 10 bases. Germline assignment: CDR1 MDHEN and CDR2 SYDVKM. As DNA, the CDR3 is TGTGCCAGCAGTCCTACAGGGGGATTATCCAAGGCGCAGTATTTT. The encoded protein is CASSPTGGLSKAQYF.

The chain joins TRBV6-1 to TRBJ1-3; D may be TRBD1 (6 bases). V was trimmed by 2 bases and J by 2 bases, leaving 13 bases between them. The CDR3 loop spans 16 amino acids. Germline assignment: CDR1 MNHNS and CDR2 SASEGT. Here the CDR3 reads CASSESIPGAGNTIYF. As DNA, the CDR3 is TGTGCCAGCAGTGAATCAATTCCAGGGGCTGGAAACACCATATATTTT.

The J gene is TRBJ2-1, the V gene TRBV3-1 (or the pseudogene TRBV3-2); D is ambiguous. CDR1 and CDR2 (germline): LGHDT, YNNKEL (reference sequence). V lost 0 bases, J lost 7 bases, and 4 bases lay in between. The CDR3 consists of 12 residues. In nucleotides, the CDR3 is TGTGCCAGCAGCCAAGACCGGAATGAGCAGTTCTTC. Translating it yields CASSQDRNEQFF.

The chain recombines TRBV6-5 with TRBJ1-5; D is perhaps TRBD1 (5 bases). Deletions cut 6 bases from V and 4 bases from J, with 10 bases between. The length of the CDR3 is 13 residues. The germline CDR1 and CDR2 sequences are MNHEY and SVGAGI. The CDR3 DNA follows: TGTGCCAGCAGGTTGGCAGGGAATCAGCCCCAGCATTTT. Its translation: CASRLAGNQPQHF.

This clone has just a few counts. The CDR3 spells CASSVAAGNTEAFF. As DNA, the CDR3 is TGTGCCAGCAGCGTAGCTGCGGGGAACACTGAAGCTTTCTTT. V is TRBV9 and J is TRBJ1-1; D is unresolved. The V gene's germline CDR1 is SGDLS and CDR2 YYNGEE. The CDR3 covers 14 residues. Trimming took off 0 bases at V and 1 base at J, with 7 bases between the two ends.

This clone appeared a single time. The chain recombines TRBV24-1 with TRBJ2-1; the D is unclear. The V and J ends lost 0 bases and 7 bases respectively, with 6 bases between them. The CDR3 extends over 13 amino acids. The germline V gene encodes CDR1 KGHDR and CDR2 SFDVKD. CDR3 loop: CATSDLTRNEQFF. For the CDR3, the DNA is TGTGCCACCAGTGATTTGACACGAAATGAGCAGTTCTTC.

As regards this clone: The sample has other DNA sequences that encode this CDR3 too. The V call is TRBV28, the J call TRBJ2-2, with unresolved D. There are 13 residues in the CDR3. Trimming shortened V by 5 bases and J by 4 bases, and 8 bases separated the two germline ends. Germline V gene sequence: CDR1 MDHEN, CDR2 SYDVKM. The DNA for the CDR3 is TGTGCCAGCAGTCCCCCGGGCACCGGGGAGCTGTTTTTT. This translates into CASSPPGTGELFF. The variable domain in full, with the rest retrieved from reference TRBV28 and TRBJ2-2, is DVKVTQSSRYLVKRTGEKVFLECVQDMDHENMFWYRQDPGLGLRLIYFSYDVKMKEKGDIPEGYSVSREKKERFSLILESASTNQTSMYLCASSPPGTGELFFGEGSRLTVL.